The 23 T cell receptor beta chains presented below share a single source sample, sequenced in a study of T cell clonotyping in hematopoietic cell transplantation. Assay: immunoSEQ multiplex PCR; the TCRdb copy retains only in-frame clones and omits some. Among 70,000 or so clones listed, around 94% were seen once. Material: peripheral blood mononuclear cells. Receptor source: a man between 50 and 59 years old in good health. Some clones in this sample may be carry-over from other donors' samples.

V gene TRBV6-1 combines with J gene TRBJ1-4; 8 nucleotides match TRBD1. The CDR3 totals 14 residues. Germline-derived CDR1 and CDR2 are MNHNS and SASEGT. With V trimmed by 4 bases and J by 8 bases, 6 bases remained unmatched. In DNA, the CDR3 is TGTGCCAGCAGTGTTACAGGGGGTCAGGAAAAACTGTTTTTT. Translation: CASSVTGGQEKLFF.

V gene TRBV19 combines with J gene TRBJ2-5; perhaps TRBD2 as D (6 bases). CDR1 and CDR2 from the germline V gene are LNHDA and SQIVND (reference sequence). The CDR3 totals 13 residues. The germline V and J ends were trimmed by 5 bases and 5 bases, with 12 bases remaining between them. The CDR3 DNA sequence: TGTGCCAGTAGTGATAGCGGAGGGGAGACCCAGTACTTC. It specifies CASSDSGGETQYF. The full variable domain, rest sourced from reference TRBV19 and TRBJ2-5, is DGGITQSPKYLFRKEGQNVTLSCEQNLNHDAMYWYRQDPGQGLRLIYYSQIVNDFQKGDIAEGYSVSREKKESFPLTVTSAQKNPTAFYLCASSDSGGETQYFGPGTRLLVL.

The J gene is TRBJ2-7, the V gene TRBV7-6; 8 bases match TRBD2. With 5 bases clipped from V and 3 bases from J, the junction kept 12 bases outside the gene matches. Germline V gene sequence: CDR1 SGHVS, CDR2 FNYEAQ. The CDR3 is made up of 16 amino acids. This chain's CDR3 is CASSPPPGLDIYEQYF. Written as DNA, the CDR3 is TGTGCCAGCAGCCCCCCCCCGGGACTAGATATCTACGAGCAGTACTTC.

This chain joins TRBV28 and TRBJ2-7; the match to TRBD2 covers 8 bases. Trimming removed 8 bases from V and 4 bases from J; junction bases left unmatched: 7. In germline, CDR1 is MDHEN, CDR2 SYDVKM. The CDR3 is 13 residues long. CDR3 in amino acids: CASGSSGVYEQYF. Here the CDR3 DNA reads TGTGCCAGCGGGAGTAGCGGGGTGTACGAGCAGTACTTC.

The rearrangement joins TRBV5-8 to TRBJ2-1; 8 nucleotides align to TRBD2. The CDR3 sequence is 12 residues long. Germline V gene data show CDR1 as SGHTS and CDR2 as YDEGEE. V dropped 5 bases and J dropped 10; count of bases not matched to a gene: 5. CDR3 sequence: CASSIGLAEQFF. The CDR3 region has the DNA TGTGCCAGCAGTATCGGACTAGCAGAGCAGTTCTTC.

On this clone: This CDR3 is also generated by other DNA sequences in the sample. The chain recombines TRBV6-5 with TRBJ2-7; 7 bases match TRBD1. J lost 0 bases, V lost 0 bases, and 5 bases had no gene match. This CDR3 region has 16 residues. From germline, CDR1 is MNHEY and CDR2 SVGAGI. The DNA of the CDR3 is TGTGCCAGCAGTTACTCGGGACAGAGCAGCTCCTACGAGCAGTACTTC. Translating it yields CASSYSGQSSSYEQYF.

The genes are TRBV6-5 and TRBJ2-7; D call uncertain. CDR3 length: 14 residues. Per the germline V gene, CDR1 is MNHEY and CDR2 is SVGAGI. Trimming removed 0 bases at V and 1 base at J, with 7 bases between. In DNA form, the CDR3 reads TGTGCCAGCAGTTACTCGAAAAAGTCCTACGAGCAGTACTTC. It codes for CASSYSKKSYEQYF.

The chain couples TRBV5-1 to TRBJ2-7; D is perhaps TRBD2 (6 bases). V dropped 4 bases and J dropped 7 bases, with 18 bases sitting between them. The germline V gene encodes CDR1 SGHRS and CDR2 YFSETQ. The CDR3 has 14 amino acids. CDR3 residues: CASSPDSGGAEQYF. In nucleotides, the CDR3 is TGCGCCAGCAGCCCCGACTCGGGCGGGGCAGAGCAGTACTTC.

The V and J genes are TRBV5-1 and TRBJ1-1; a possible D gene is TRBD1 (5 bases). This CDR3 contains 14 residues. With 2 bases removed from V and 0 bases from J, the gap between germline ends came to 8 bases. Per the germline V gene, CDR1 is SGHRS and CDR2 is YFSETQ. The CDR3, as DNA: TGCGCCAGCAGCTTCGACAGCCTGAACACTGAAGCTTTCTTT. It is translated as CASSFDSLNTEAFF.

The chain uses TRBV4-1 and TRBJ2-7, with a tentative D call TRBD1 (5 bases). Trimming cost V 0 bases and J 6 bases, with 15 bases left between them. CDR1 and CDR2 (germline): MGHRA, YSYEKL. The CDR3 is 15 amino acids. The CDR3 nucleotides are TGCGCCAGCAGCCAAGAACGTCAGGGATACGGCGAGCAGTACTTC. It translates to CASSQERQGYGEQYF.

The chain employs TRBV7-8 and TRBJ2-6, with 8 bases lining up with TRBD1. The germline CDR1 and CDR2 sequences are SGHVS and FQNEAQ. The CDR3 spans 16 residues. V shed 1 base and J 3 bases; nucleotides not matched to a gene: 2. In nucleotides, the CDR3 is TGTGCCAGCAGCTTAGTCAGGGGGCTTGGGGCCAACGTCCTGACTTTC. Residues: CASSLVRGLGANVLTF.

The CDR3 spells CASSSDPSNQPQHF. The CDR3 nucleotides read TGTGCCAGCAGCTCGGACCCTAGCAATCAGCCCCAGCATTTT. This chain links TRBV11-2 with TRBJ1-5; no clear D. The CDR3 has 14 residues. Germline V gene sequence: CDR1 SGHAT, CDR2 FQNNGV. V was trimmed by 4 bases and J by 0 bases, leaving 7 bases between them.

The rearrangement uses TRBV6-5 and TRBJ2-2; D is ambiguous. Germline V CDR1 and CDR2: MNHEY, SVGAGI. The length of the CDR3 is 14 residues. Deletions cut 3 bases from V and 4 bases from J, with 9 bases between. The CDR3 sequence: CASSYGHTTGELFF. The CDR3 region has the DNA TGTGCCAGCAGTTATGGGCACACCACCGGGGAGCTGTTTTTT.

For the CDR3, the DNA is TGTGCCAGTCGGTTAGCAGGGGTTGGGGAGCTGTTTTTT. Protein: CASRLAGVGELFF. V usage is TRBV19 and J usage is TRBJ2-2, with D possibly TRBD1 on 6 matching bases. CDR3 size: 13 residues. The germline CDR1 and CDR2 sequences are LNHDA and SQIVND (reference sequence). Trimming took off 8 bases at V and 8 bases at J, with 15 bases between the two ends.

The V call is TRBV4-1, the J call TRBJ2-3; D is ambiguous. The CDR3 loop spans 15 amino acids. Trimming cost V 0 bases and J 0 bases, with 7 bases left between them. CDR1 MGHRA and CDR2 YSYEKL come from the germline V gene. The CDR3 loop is CASSQEQISTDTQYF. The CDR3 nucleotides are TGCGCCAGCAGCCAAGAGCAGATTAGCACAGATACGCAGTATTTT.

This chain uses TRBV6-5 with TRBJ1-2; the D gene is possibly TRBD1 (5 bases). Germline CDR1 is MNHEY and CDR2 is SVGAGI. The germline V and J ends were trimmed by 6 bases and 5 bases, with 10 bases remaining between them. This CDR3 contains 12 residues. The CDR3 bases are TGTGCCAGCAGCCACGACAGATATGGCTACACCTTC. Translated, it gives CASSHDRYGYTF.

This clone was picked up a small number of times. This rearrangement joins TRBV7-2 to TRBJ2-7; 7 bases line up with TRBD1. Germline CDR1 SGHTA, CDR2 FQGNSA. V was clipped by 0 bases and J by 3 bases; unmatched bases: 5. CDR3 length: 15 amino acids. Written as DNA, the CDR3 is TGTGCCAGCAGCTTAGCCGGGACAGCCTACTACGAGCAGTACTTC. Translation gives CASSLAGTAYYEQYF.

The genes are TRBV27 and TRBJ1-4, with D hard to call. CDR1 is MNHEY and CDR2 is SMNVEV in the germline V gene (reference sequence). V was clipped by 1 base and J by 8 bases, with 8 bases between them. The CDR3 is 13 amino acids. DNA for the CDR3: TGTGCCAGCAGTTTATTGTCCAGCGAAAAACTGTTTTTT. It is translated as CASSLLSSEKLFF.

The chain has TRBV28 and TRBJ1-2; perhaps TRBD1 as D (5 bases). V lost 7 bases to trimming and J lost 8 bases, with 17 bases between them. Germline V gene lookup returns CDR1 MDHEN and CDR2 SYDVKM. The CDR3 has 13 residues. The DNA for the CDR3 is TGTGCCAGCAAATCCCGGGGGGTTGACGGCTACACCTTC. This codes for CASKSRGVDGYTF.

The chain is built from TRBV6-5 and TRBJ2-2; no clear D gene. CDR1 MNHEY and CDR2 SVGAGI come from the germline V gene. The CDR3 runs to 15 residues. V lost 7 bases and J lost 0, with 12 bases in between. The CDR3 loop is CASIRDSSNTGELFF. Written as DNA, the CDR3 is TGTGCCAGCATAAGGGATTCCTCGAACACCGGGGAGCTGTTTTTT.

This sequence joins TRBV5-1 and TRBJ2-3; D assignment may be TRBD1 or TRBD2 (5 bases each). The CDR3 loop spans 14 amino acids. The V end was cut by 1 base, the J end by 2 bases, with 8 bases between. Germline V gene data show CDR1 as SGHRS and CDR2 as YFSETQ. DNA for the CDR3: TGCGCCAGCAGCTTGAGAGGGACCACAGATACGCAGTATTTT. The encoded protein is CASSLRGTTDTQYF.

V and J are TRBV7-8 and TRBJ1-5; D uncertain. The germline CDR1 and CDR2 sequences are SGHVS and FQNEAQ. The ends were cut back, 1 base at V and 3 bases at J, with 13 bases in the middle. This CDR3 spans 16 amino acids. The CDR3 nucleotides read TGTGCCAGCAGCTTAGTAGAGGGCCTCTACAATCAGCCCCAGCATTTT. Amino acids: CASSLVEGLYNQPQHF.

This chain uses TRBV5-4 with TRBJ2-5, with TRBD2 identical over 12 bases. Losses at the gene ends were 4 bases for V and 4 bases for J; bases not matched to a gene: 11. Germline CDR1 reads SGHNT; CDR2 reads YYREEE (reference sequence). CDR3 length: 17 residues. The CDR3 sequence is CASSPRTSGVFGETQYF. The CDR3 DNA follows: TGTGCCAGCAGCCCTCGGACTAGCGGGGTTTTTGGAGAGACCCAGTACTTC.